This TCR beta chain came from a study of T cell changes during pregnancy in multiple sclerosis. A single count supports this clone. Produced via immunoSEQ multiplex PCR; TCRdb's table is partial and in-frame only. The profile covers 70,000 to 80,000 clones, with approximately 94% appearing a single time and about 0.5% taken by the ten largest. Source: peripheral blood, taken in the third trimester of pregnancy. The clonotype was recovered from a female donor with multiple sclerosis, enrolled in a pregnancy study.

The DNA for the CDR3 is TGTGCCAGCAGCTTACGGGGACTGAACACCGGGGAGCTGTTTTTT. Its translation is CASSLRGLNTGELFF. This chain uses TRBV14 with TRBJ2-2; possibly TRBD2 for D (6 bases). The V end lost 5 bases, the J end lost 1 base, and 11 bases lay between the germline ends. The CDR3 spans 15 residues. Looked up from germline, CDR1 is SGHDN and CDR2 is FVKESK.